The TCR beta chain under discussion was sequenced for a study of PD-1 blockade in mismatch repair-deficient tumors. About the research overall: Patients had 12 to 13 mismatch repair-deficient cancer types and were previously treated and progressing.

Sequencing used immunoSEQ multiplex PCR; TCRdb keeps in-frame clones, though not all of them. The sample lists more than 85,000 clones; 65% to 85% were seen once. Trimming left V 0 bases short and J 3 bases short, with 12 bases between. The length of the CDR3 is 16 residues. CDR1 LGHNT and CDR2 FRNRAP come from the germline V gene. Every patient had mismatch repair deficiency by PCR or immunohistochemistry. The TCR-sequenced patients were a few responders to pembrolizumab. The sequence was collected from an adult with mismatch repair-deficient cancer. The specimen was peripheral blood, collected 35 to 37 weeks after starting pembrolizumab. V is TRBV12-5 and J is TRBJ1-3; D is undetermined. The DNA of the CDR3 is TGTGCTAGTGGTTTGGTACCCGGCCTGGGTGGAAACACCATATATTTT. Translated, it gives CASGLVPGLGGNTIYF.